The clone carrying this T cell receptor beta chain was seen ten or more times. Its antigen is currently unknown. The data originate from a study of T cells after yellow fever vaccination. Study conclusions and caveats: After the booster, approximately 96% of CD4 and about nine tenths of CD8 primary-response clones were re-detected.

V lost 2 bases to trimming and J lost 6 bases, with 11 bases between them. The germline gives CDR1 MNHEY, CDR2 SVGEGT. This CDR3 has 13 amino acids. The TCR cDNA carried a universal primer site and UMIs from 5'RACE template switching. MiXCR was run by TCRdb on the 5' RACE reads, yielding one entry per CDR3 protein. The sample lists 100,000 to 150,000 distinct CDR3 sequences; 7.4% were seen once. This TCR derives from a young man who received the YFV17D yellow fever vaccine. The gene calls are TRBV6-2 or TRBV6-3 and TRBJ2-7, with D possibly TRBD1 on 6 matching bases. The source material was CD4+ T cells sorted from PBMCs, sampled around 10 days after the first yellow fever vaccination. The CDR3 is CASSYRGSLEQYV. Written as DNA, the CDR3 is TGTGCCAGCAGTTACAGGGGGTCGCTCGAGCAGTACGTC.